A selection of T cell receptor beta chains follows, all from one sample in a study of spatial heterogeneity in lung cancer. TCRdb reprocessed the 5' RACE reads via MiXCR and lists one record per CDR3 protein. This sample has thousands of distinct CDR3 sequences, with more than 25% found just once. Sequencing was performed on PBMCs, taken at surgery. All receptors derive from a male donor with early-stage non-small cell lung cancer. The CDR3 runs from the conserved cysteine through the conserved F or W. Each record gives: V gene, J gene, clone size, D gene, CDR3 DNA, CDR3 protein. The D gene is left open where the match is weak. Expanded clones get a size class; other rows say once, few or many, or leave the size out.

TRBV28	TRBJ2-7	-	-	TGTGCCAGCAGTTTGGCTCGGGACCTAGCAATCTACGAGCAGTACTTC	CASSLARDLAIYEQYF
TRBV29-1	TRBJ2-4	medium-sized	-	TGCAGCGTTGAAGAACTCGACATTCAGTACTTC	CSVEELDIQYF
TRBV2	TRBJ2-7	-	-	TGTGCCAGCTGCCGGGACCAGAAATACGAGCAGTACTTC	CASCRDQKYEQYF
TRBV3-1	TRBJ1-2	-	TRBD1	TGTGCCAGCAGCCCCAGACAGGGGGTTAGCTATGGCTACACCTTC	CASSPRQGVSYGYTF
TRBV5-5	TRBJ1-2	few	-	TGTGCCAGCAGCTTCGGGACGACAGCTAACTATGGCTACACCTTC	CASSFGTTANYGYTF
TRBV5-5	TRBJ2-7	medium-sized	-	TGTGCCAGCAGCTTGAGGCCGTCCTACGAGCAGTACTTC	CASSLRPSYEQYF
TRBV6-1	TRBJ2-7	medium-sized	-	TGTGCCAGCAGTGAAGCGTGGGTTTATACTAGCACTGACGAGCAGTACTTC	CASSEAWVYTSTDEQYF
TRBV5-1	TRBJ1-1	few	-	TGCGCCAGCAGCTTGGATTTCTGGACAGACACTGAAGCTTTCTTT	CASSLDFWTDTEAFF
TRBV5-4	TRBJ2-1	-	-	TGTGCCAGCAGCTTAGGGCGGGAACCCTACAATGAGCAGTTCTTC	CASSLGREPYNEQFF
TRBV9	TRBJ1-3	-	TRBD1	TGTGCCAGCAGCCCAGGGGGCCGTGGAAACACCATATATTTT	CASSPGGRGNTIYF
TRBV28	TRBJ1-3	many	-	TGTGCCAGCAGTTTTTCGGTAGGCAGATCTGGAAACACCATATATTTT	CASSFSVGRSGNTIYF
TRBV10-2	TRBJ2-1	medium-sized	-	TGCGCCAGCAGTGAGACTAGTGAGTACAATGAGCAGTTCTTC	CASSETSEYNEQFF
TRBV7-2	TRBJ2-2	medium-sized	-	TGTGCCAGCAGCTTAGTTCCGGTTTTGAACACCGGGGAGCTGTTTTTT	CASSLVPVLNTGELFF
TRBV11-1	TRBJ2-1	medium-sized	TRBD2	TGTGCCAGCAGCTTACCCCCCGGGACTAGCGTCTACAATGAGCAGTTCTTC	CASSLPPGTSVYNEQFF
TRBV29-1	TRBJ1-2	large	-	TGCAGCGTTGAACACCTCTTAGGCTACACCTTC	CSVEHLLGYTF
TRBV5-1	TRBJ2-3	medium-sized	TRBD1	TGCGCCAGCAGTTCGAACAGGGGGCGCAACACAGATACGCAGTATTTT	CASSSNRGRNTDTQYF
TRBV11-1	TRBJ2-7	medium-sized	TRBD1	TGTGCCAGCAGCCAACCGGGACAGCTAACCTACGAGCAGTACTTC	CASSQPGQLTYEQYF
TRBV30	TRBJ2-2	medium-sized	-	TGTGCCTGGAGTGCGAGGGAGGCCGGGGAGCTGTTTTTT	CAWSAREAGELFF
TRBV19	TRBJ2-2	few	TRBD2	TGTGCCAGTAGTAGTCTAGCGGGAGCCGGGGAGCTGTTTTTT	CASSSLAGAGELFF
TRBV28	TRBJ1-1	medium-sized	-	TGTGCCAGCAGTTTACGAACAGGCTCACCTTTCTTT	CASSLRTGSPFF
TRBV30	TRBJ2-2	medium-sized	TRBD1	TGTGCCTGGAGTTTGAGGACAGGTCACACCGGGGAGCTGTTTTTT	CAWSLRTGHTGELFF
TRBV6-6	TRBJ2-7	-	-	TGTGCCAGCAGTTACGTTCCCAGCTCCTACGAGCAGTACTTC	CASSYVPSSYEQYF
TRBV29-1	TRBJ2-7	many	TRBD2	TGCAGCGTTAGGACTAGCGGGAGTCGGTTAAGCTACGAGCAGTACTTC	CSVRTSGSRLSYEQYF
TRBV13	TRBJ2-2	-	-	TGTGCCAGCAGCTACCCACAGGGTGGGGACACCGGGGAGCTGTTTTTT	CASSYPQGGDTGELFF
TRBV2	TRBJ2-7	-	TRBD2	TGTGCCAGCCCCGCTAGCGGGTGGGAGCAGTACTTC	CASPASGWEQYF
TRBV5-4	TRBJ2-5	-	-	TGTGCCAGCAGCTTGGTCCCCCAAGAGACCCAGTACTTC	CASSLVPQETQYF
TRBV7-9	TRBJ2-5	medium-sized	TRBD2	TGTGCCAGCAGCTCCTCCGTGATTGCGGGAGGGTTAGAGACCCAGTACTTC	CASSSSVIAGGLETQYF
TRBV12-3/TRBV12-4	TRBJ1-6	medium-sized	TRBD1	TGTGCCAGCGCTGGACAGGGGACGACACCCCTCCACTTT	CASAGQGTTPLHF
TRBV20-1	TRBJ2-2	-	-	TGCAGTGCTAGTAGCGGACCGAACACCGGGGAGCTGTTTTTT	CSASSGPNTGELFF
TRBV7-9	TRBJ2-5	medium-sized	-	TGTGCCAGCAGCTCCGGGCTCGAAACGGAGACCCAGTACTTC	CASSSGLETETQYF
TRBV9	TRBJ2-7	-	-	TGTGCCAGCAGCGCAGCAACCTCCTACGAGCAGTACTTC	CASSAATSYEQYF
TRBV3-1	TRBJ2-1	few	-	TGTGCCAGCAGCTCCCTTTCTAGTAGCGTGTCCTACAATGAGCAGTTCTTC	CASSSLSSSVSYNEQFF
TRBV3-1	TRBJ1-4	-	-	TGTGCCAGCAGCCAAGTTCTAATCAGGACAACTAATGAAAAACTGTTTTTT	CASSQVLIRTTNEKLFF
TRBV7-7	TRBJ1-6	-	-	TGTGCTAGCAGCCTCCAGTATATCCGCTCCTATAATTCACCCCTCCACTTT	CASSLQYIRSYNSPLHF
TRBV27	TRBJ2-7	medium-sized	-	TGCACCAGCAGTTGCCCCGGAACGGCAAGCTCCTACGAGCAGTACTTC	CTSSCPGTASSYEQYF
TRBV25-1	TRBJ1-1	-	-	TGTGCCAGCAGTACGCTCTGGGACGGACTAACAGCTGAAGCTTTCTTT	CASSTLWDGLTAEAFF
TRBV30	TRBJ2-3	-	TRBD1	TGTGCCTGGACTCGGGACAGGGCATCAGATACGCAGTATTTT	CAWTRDRASDTQYF
TRBV19	TRBJ2-6	many	-	TGTGCCAGTAGTGGAATCAGGTACTCTGGGGCCAACGTCCTGACTTTC	CASSGIRYSGANVLTF
TRBV7-9	TRBJ2-5	medium-sized	TRBD2	TGTGCCAGCAGCTTAGGGGAGGGCCCCCGGGAGACCCAGTACTTC	CASSLGEGPRETQYF
TRBV29-1	TRBJ2-5	medium-sized	TRBD1	TGCACCGTCCCGGGACAGCAAGAGACCCAGTACTTC	CTVPGQQETQYF
TRBV20-1	TRBJ2-5	few	-	TGCAGTGCCCACCTCGGGGGCGTGGAGACCCAGTACTTC	CSAHLGGVETQYF
TRBV4-2	TRBJ2-3	-	TRBD2	TGTGCCAGCAGCCAACCGGGAGGGGAGGATACGCAGTATTTT	CASSQPGGEDTQYF
TRBV24-1	TRBJ1-5	-	TRBD1	TGTGCCACCAGTGACCCCCGACAGGGCGGCCAGCCCCAGCATTTT	CATSDPRQGGQPQHF
TRBV5-1	TRBJ2-2	medium-sized	-	TGCGCCAGCAGCTTTACGGGGCTCCCCGGGGAGCTGTTTTTT	CASSFTGLPGELFF
TRBV12-3/TRBV12-4	TRBJ2-1	medium-sized	TRBD1	TGTGCCAGCAGATCCGGGACAGGGGTCCGCAATGAGCAGTTCTTC	CASRSGTGVRNEQFF
TRBV7-2	TRBJ1-2	medium-sized	-	TGTGCCAGCACCCCGGACGAAAACTATGGCTACACCTTC	CASTPDENYGYTF
TRBV7-2	TRBJ2-3	medium-sized	TRBD1	TGTGCCAGCAGCACCTTAGACAGGGCTTGGGGCACAGATACGCAGTATTTT	CASSTLDRAWGTDTQYF
TRBV11-2	TRBJ2-7	-	TRBD2	TGTGCCAGCAGCTTAGCCTCGGGGGGGCCCTACGAGCAGTACTTC	CASSLASGGPYEQYF
TRBV7-2	TRBJ1-1	medium-sized	-	TGTGCCAGCAGCTCCAGGGGATACCGTATTTTGGGCACTGAAGCTTTCTTT	CASSSRGYRILGTEAFF